What follows are 21 T cell receptor beta chains derived from one specimen sequenced in a study of circulating tumor DNA in untreated peripheral T-cell lymphoma. Assay used: immunoSEQ multiplex PCR; TCRdb lists only in-frame clones, some missing. The table records 5,000 to 6,000 clones, approximately 70% of them present only once. The sequencing input was tumor tissue. These receptors were taken from a human donor with peripheral T-cell lymphoma.

The chain joins TRBV28 to TRBJ2-1; no firm D call. The CDR3 covers 16 residues. V was pared by 2 bases and J by 3 bases, with 14 bases between. The germline V gene has CDR1 MDHEN and CDR2 SYDVKM. The CDR3 DNA sequence: TGTGCCAGCAGTTTAATTTTTGTGGATGGCTACAATGAGCAGTTCTTC. Its translation is CASSLIFVDGYNEQFF.

The chain joins TRBV28 to TRBJ2-7; TRBD2 might be the D (5 bases). The CDR3 contains 16 residues. CDR1 and CDR2 from the germline V gene are MDHEN and SYDVKM. Trimming removed 1 base from V and 2 bases from J, with 15 bases in between. This chain's CDR3 is CASSLFGGSTPYEQYF. In nucleotides, the CDR3 is TGTGCCAGCAGTTTATTTGGCGGGTCTACCCCCTACGAGCAGTACTTC.

The V and J genes are TRBV18 and TRBJ2-3, with 9 nucleotides matching TRBD2. V lost 2 bases, J lost 3 bases, and 15 bases stayed unmatched. Germline CDR1 reads KGHSH; CDR2 reads LQKENI. This CDR3 comprises 19 residues. CDR3 region: CASSPWLIPLAGKTDTQYF. In nucleotides, the CDR3 is TGTGCCAGCTCACCATGGCTGATCCCACTAGCGGGTAAAACAGATACGCAGTATTTT.

The chain combines TRBV6-7 with TRBJ2-7, with unresolved D. TRBV6-7 falls under the ORF class, with uncertain function. V dropped 0 bases and J dropped 6 bases, with 9 bases sitting between them. The CDR3 contains 13 residues. CDR3 coding DNA: TGTGCCAGCAGTTACTCGAGGAGCGCCGAGCAGTACTTC. Translation gives CASSYSRSAEQYF.

This chain connects TRBV28 to TRBJ1-2; D is unclear. The V gene's germline CDR1 is MDHEN and CDR2 SYDVKM. Trimming left V 3 bases short and J 3 bases short, with 5 bases between. The CDR3 totals 12 residues. The DNA of the CDR3 is TGTGCCAGCAGTTTGGGTGACTATGGCTACACCTTC. It specifies CASSLGDYGYTF.

This chain joins TRBV19 and TRBJ1-5; 7 bases align to TRBD1. CDR3 size: 15 residues. CDR1 LNHDA and CDR2 SQIVND come from the germline V gene (reference sequence). V dropped 6 bases and J dropped 3; count of bases not matched to a gene: 8. The CDR3 DNA is TGTGCCAGTAGGCACCTCGACAGGGACAATCAGCCCCAGCATTTT. This gives the protein CASRHLDRDNQPQHF. The variable domain in full, completed from reference TRBV19 and TRBJ1-5, reads DGGITQSPKYLFRKEGQNVTLSCEQNLNHDAMYWYRQDPGQGLRLIYYSQIVNDFQKGDIAEGYSVSREKKESFPLTVTSAQKNPTAFYLCASRHLDRDNQPQHFGDGTRLSIL.

The count of this clone is one. The rearrangement links TRBV6-8 to TRBJ2-5; D perhaps matches TRBD2 (6 bases). This CDR3 is 14 amino acids long. V dropped 5 bases and J dropped 5 bases, with 15 bases sitting between them. Germline V gives CDR1 MNHGY, CDR2 SAAAGT. CDR3 bases: TGTGCCAGCAGTACTCTCGTCGGGAGTGAGACCCAGTACTTC. Translated, it gives CASSTLVGSETQYF.

The chain recombines TRBV18 with TRBJ1-3, with D uncertain. Germline-derived CDR1 and CDR2 are KGHSH and LQKENI. V lost 4 bases, J lost 4 bases, and 8 bases lay in between. CDR3 size: 13 residues. The CDR3 is CASSLPGGNTIYF. CDR3 coding DNA: TGTGCCAGCTCACTCCCGGGAGGAAACACCATATATTTT.

V gene TRBV11-3 combines with J gene TRBJ2-3; 10 nucleotides agree with TRBD2. Trimming took 6 bases from V and 2 from J; bases not matched to a gene: 8. This CDR3 spans 16 amino acids. Germline values: CDR1 SGHNT, CDR2 YENEEA. CDR3 sequence reads: CASSIIAGGLTDTQYF. The DNA of the CDR3 is TGTGCCAGCAGTATAATAGCGGGGGGACTCACAGATACGCAGTATTTT.

This chain joins TRBV11-3 and TRBJ2-1, with TRBD2 matching 7 bases. CDR3 length: 15 residues. Germline V CDR1 and CDR2: SGHNT, YENEEA. J was trimmed by 1 base and V by 5 bases; bases with no gene match: 5. CDR3 sequence reads: CASSRSGESYNEQFF. CDR3 in DNA: TGTGCCAGCAGCCGAAGCGGGGAGTCCTACAATGAGCAGTTCTTC.

CDR3 nucleotides: TGTGCCAGCAGCTTAGTTGCGGGACTTAGCACAGATACGCAGTATTTT. Translation gives CASSLVAGLSTDTQYF. This chain links TRBV11-3 with TRBJ2-3; possibly TRBD2 for D (6 bases). This CDR3 contains 16 residues. CDR1 SGHNT and CDR2 YENEEA come from the germline V gene. Deletions cut 1 base from V and 0 bases from J, with 11 bases between.

The chain uses TRBV5-1 and TRBJ2-1; D might be TRBD2 (6 bases). This CDR3 is 15 amino acids long. Between the trimmed V and J ends, which lost 2 bases and 6 bases, there was a span of 15 bases. Germline CDR1 SGHRS, CDR2 YFSETQ. The CDR3 DNA reads TGCGCCAGCAGCTTCGGGGACCTCGGGAGCAATGAGCAGTTCTTC. Translating gives CASSFGDLGSNEQFF. Supplemented by reference TRBV5-1 and TRBJ2-1, the full variable domain reads KAGVTQTPRYLIKTRGQQVTLSCSPISGHRSVSWYQQTPGQGLQFLFEYFSETQRNKGNFPGRFSGRQFSNSRSEMNVSTLELGDSALYLCASSFGDLGSNEQFFGPGTRLTVL.

This sequence joins TRBV28 and TRBJ1-1; unclear D gene. Germline V gene lookup returns CDR1 MDHEN and CDR2 SYDVKM. CDR3 size: 13 residues. The ends were cut back, 6 bases at V and 0 bases at J, with 8 bases in the middle. CDR3: CASRIQMNTEAFF. The DNA of the CDR3 is TGTGCCAGCAGGATTCAAATGAACACTGAAGCTTTCTTT.

This clone was seen only a few times. The rearrangement joins TRBV19 to TRBJ2-3; TRBD2 aligns across 11 bases. The CDR3 runs 15 residues. Germline-derived CDR1 and CDR2 are LNHDA and SQIVND (reference sequence). J was trimmed by 2 bases and V by 3 bases; bases with no gene match: 1. The CDR3 region is CASSMGLAATDTQYF. CDR3 DNA: TGTGCCAGTAGTATGGGACTAGCGGCCACAGATACGCAGTATTTT.

The chain joins TRBV2 to TRBJ2-3, with 8 bases lining up with TRBD2. V was pared by 6 bases and J by 4 bases, with 9 bases of the junction left unmatched. This CDR3 has 15 amino acids. The V gene's germline CDR1 is SNHLY and CDR2 FYNNEI. In nucleotides, the CDR3 is TGTGCCAGCAGCGTCACGAGACTAGCGTCAGATACGCAGTATTTT. As protein: CASSVTRLASDTQYF.

The gene calls are TRBV28 and TRBJ2-7; a possible D gene is TRBD1 (5 bases). Trimming shortened V by 5 bases and J by 3 bases, and 11 bases separated the two germline ends. The CDR3 has 13 residues. In germline, CDR1 is MDHEN, CDR2 SYDVKM. CDR3 nucleotide sequence: TGTGCCAGCAGTCTGACAGCCTACTACGAGCAGTACTTC. Its protein is CASSLTAYYEQYF.

The chain combines TRBV18 with TRBJ2-6; D call uncertain. The V gene's germline CDR1 is KGHSH and CDR2 LQKENI. This CDR3 comprises 16 residues. Trimming removed 1 base from V and 1 base from J, with 8 bases in between. The DNA for the CDR3 is TGTGCCAGCTCACCACTCGTCGGGTCTGGGGCCAACGTCCTGACTTTC. Protein sequence: CASSPLVGSGANVLTF.

The chain couples TRBV28 to TRBJ2-5, with D perhaps matching TRBD2 (6 bases). The CDR3 is made up of 16 amino acids. V was shortened by 2 bases and J by 3 bases, with 16 bases between the two germline ends. Germline V gene sequence: CDR1 MDHEN, CDR2 SYDVKM. In nucleotides, the CDR3 is TGTGCCAGCAGTTTAGGGTGGCTAGCGTATGAAGAGACCCAGTACTTC. It yields the protein CASSLGWLAYEETQYF. Together with reference TRBV28 and TRBJ2-5, the CDR3 gives the full variable domain: DVKVTQSSRYLVKRTGEKVFLECVQDMDHENMFWYRQDPGLGLRLIYFSYDVKMKEKGDIPEGYSVSREKKERFSLILESASTNQTSMYLCASSLGWLAYEETQYFGPGTRLLVL.

In its sample, this clone was seen a few times. The chain recombines TRBV28 with TRBJ2-7; D remains ambiguous. Between the trimmed V and J ends, which lost 2 bases and 1 base, there was a span of 6 bases. This CDR3 is built from 13 residues. Germline CDR1 reads MDHEN; CDR2 reads SYDVKM. The CDR3 here is CASSLGRSYEQYF. DNA of the CDR3: TGTGCCAGCAGTTTAGGGCGGTCCTACGAGCAGTACTTC. Complete variable domain (other parts from reference TRBV28 and TRBJ2-7): DVKVTQSSRYLVKRTGEKVFLECVQDMDHENMFWYRQDPGLGLRLIYFSYDVKMKEKGDIPEGYSVSREKKERFSLILESASTNQTSMYLCASSLGRSYEQYFGPGTRLTVT.

V usage is TRBV29-1 and J usage is TRBJ2-4; D may correspond to TRBD1 or TRBD2 (5 bases each). Trimming removed 5 bases at V and 3 bases at J, with 14 bases between. CDR1 is SQVTM and CDR2 is ANQGSEA in the germline V gene. The CDR3 is 14 residues long. CDR3 sequence (DNA): TGCAGCGTTTTAAGAGGGGCTGGCAAAAACATTCAGTACTTC. This codes for CSVLRGAGKNIQYF.

V gene TRBV19 combines with J gene TRBJ2-5, with TRBD1 matching over 8 bases. CDR1 and CDR2 from the germline V gene are LNHDA and SQIVND (reference sequence). The J segment lost 4 bases and the V segment lost 8 bases, leaving 12 bases of the junction unmatched. This CDR3 is built from 15 residues. The CDR3 DNA sequence: TGTGCCAGTCAGAGAGAGACAGGGGACCCAGAGACCCAGTACTTC. Translation: CASQRETGDPETQYF.